The clone carrying this T cell receptor beta chain was counted between two and nine times. All donors came from Russia, were Caucasian and healthy, and spanned ages about 6 to 100. This specimen belongs to a study of blood T cells in healthy people across ages. Whole-study context: Capture via template switching afforded approximately one barcoded beta molecule per two T cells.

Germline CDR1 SNHLY, CDR2 FYNNEI. This CDR3 has 15 residues. Trimming cost V 4 bases and J 4 bases, with 16 bases left between them. A sample-barcoded 5' primer and a J-beta primer mix were used in a second PCR of roughly 7 to 11 cycles. Each CDR3 protein gets one entry after TCRdb re-called the 5' RACE reads with MiXCR. Of 630,000 or so distinct CDR3 sequences in the sample, about 28% were seen once. The sequencing input was blood. The rearrangement uses TRBV2 and TRBJ1-2; D is unclear. The sequence was obtained from a woman of 80 years or more in good health. CDR3 nucleotide sequence: TGTGCCAGCAGTGCTGGGGAAGTCCGGAGCTATGGCTACACCTTC. It translates to CASSAGEVRSYGYTF.